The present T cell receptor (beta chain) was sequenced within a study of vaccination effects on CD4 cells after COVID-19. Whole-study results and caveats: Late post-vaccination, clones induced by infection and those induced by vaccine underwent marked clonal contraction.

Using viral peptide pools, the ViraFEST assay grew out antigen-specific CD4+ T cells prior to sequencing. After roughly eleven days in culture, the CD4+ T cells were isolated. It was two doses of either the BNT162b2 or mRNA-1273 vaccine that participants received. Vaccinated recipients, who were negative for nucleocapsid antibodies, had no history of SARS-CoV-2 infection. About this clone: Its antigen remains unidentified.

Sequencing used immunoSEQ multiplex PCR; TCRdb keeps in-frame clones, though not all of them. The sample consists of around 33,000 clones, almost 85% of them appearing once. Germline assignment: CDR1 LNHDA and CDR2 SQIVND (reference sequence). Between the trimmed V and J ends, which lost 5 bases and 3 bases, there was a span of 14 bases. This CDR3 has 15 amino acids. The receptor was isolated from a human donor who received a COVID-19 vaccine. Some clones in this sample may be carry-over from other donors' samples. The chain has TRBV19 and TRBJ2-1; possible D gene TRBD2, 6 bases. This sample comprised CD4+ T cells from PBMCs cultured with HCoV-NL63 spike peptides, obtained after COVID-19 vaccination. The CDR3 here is CASSSHPGDYNEQFF. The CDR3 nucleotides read TGTGCCAGTAGTTCACATCCGGGGGACTACAATGAGCAGTTCTTC.